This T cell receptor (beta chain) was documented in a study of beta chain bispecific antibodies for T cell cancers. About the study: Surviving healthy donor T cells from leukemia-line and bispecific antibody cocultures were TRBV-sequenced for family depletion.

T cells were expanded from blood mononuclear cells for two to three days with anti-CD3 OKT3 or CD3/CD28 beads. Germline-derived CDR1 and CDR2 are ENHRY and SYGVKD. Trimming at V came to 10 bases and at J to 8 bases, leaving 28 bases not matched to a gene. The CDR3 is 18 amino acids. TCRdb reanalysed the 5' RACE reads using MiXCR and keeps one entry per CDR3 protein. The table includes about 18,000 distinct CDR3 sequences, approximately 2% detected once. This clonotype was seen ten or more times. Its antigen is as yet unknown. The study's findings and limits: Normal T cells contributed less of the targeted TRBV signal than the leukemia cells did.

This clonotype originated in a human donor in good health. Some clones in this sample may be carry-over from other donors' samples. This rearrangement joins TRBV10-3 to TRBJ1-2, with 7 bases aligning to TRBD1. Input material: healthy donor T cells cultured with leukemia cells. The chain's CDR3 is CATRIYSQGGMGDGGYTF. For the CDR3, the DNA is TGTGCCACACGAATCTACTCACAAGGGGGCATGGGGGACGGAGGCTACACCTTC.